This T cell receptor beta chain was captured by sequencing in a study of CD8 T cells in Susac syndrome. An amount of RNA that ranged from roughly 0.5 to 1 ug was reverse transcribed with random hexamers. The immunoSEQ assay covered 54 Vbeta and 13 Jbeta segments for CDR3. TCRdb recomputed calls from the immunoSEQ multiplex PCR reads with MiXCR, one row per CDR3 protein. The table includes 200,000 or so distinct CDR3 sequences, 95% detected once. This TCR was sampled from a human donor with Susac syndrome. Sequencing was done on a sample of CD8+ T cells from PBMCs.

This CDR3 is CASSLGTSGRGYEQYF. As DNA, the CDR3 is TGTGCCAGCAGCTTAGGGACTAGCGGGAGGGGGTACGAGCAGTACTTC. This chain uses TRBV13 with TRBJ2-7; TRBD2 matches 14 bases. The trim removed 0 bases at V and 4 bases at J, leaving 2 bases unmatched. Germline V CDR1 and CDR2: PRHDT, FYEKMQ (reference sequence). The CDR3 sequence is 16 residues long.